This passage covers 21 T cell receptor beta chains from one sample sequenced in a study of Ad26.COV2.S vaccination and SARS-CoV-2 variants. Assay: immunoSEQ multiplex PCR; the TCRdb copy retains only in-frame clones and omits some. The sample carries more than 150,000 clones, roughly 89% recorded once. The input for sequencing was peripheral blood, taken after recovery from COVID-19. These receptors were collected from a human donor who had recovered from COVID-19.

This chain joins TRBV27 and TRBJ2-1; D not certain. The CDR3 runs 13 residues. Trimming took off 1 base at V and 3 bases at J, with 4 bases between the two ends. CDR1 is MNHEY, CDR2 SMNVEV, per germline (reference sequence). This chain's CDR3 is CASSLYGYNEQFF. The CDR3 coding sequence is TGTGCCAGCAGTTTATATGGCTACAATGAGCAGTTCTTC.

The V call is TRBV5-1, the J call TRBJ1-1; possible D gene TRBD1, 5 bases. Trimming cost V 4 bases and J 2 bases, with 12 bases left between them. CDR3 length equals 14 residues. Germline CDR1 SGHRS, CDR2 YFSETQ. The CDR3 DNA sequence: TGCGCCAGCAGCATGGGAGGGGTCAACACTGAAGCTTTCTTT. Amino acids: CASSMGGVNTEAFF.

The J gene is TRBJ2-7, the V gene TRBV5-1, with D maybe TRBD2 (6 bases). Trimming took 1 base from V and 3 from J, leaving 17 bases between them. There are 16 residues in the CDR3. Germline CDR1 and CDR2: SGHRS and YFSETQ. The CDR3 sequence: CASSLNPGPGGYEQYF. In DNA, the CDR3 is TGCGCCAGCAGCTTGAATCCGGGCCCCGGGGGCTACGAGCAGTACTTC.

The chain carries TRBV5-4 and TRBJ1-1; D is uncertain. Germline V gene lookup returns CDR1 SGHNT and CDR2 YYREEE (reference sequence). The CDR3 has 14 amino acids. The V gene lost 0 bases and the J gene lost 1 base, with 7 bases spanning the gap. The CDR3 bases are TGTGCCAGCAGCTTGGATTCGGAGAACACTGAAGCTTTCTTT. It encodes CASSLDSENTEAFF.

This chain links TRBV5-1 with TRBJ2-7; weak D call: TRBD1 (5 bases). Germline V gene data show CDR1 as SGHRS and CDR2 as YFSETQ. V was clipped by 0 bases and J by 3 bases, with 10 bases between them. CDR3 length equals 14 residues. The CDR3 coding sequence is TGCGCCAGCAGCTTGGAGGGGCCCCACTACGAGCAGTACTTC. It is translated as CASSLEGPHYEQYF. The whole variable domain, remainder taken from reference TRBV5-1 and TRBJ2-7, is KAGVTQTPRYLIKTRGQQVTLSCSPISGHRSVSWYQQTPGQGLQFLFEYFSETQRNKGNFPGRFSGRQFSNSRSEMNVSTLELGDSALYLCASSLEGPHYEQYFGPGTRLTVT.

The chain links TRBV5-5 to TRBJ2-7; D unresolved. This CDR3 is built from 14 residues. Trimming took 3 bases from V and 2 from J, leaving 12 bases between them. Germline-derived CDR1 and CDR2 are SGHKS and YYEKEE (reference sequence). The CDR3 DNA is TGTGCCAGCAGCTCCTCCGGGCCCCCCTACGAGCAGTACTTC. It codes for CASSSSGPPYEQYF.

The DNA for the CDR3 is TGTGCCAGCAGCCGGGTAGCGGGAGGGCCCCATGAGCAGTTCTTC. It is translated as CASSRVAGGPHEQFF. The chain joins TRBV11-2 to TRBJ2-1; 11 nucleotides line up with TRBD2. V shed 5 bases, J shed 8 bases, and the junction held 8 bases outside the gene matches. The length of the CDR3 is 15 residues. Germline V gene data show CDR1 as SGHAT and CDR2 as FQNNGV.

Comments on this clone: The junction shows a germline mismatch at one end, possibly a read error. This rearrangement joins TRBV12-3 or TRBV12-4 to TRBJ1-5; D is undetermined. This CDR3 is built from 13 residues. In DNA form, the CDR3 reads TGTGCCGGCAGTTTTAGTCATAATCAGCCCCAGCATTTT. This codes for CAGSFSHNQPQHF.

The CDR3 protein is CASSLQARGTDTQYF. The CDR3 DNA is TGTGCCAGCAGTTTACAAGCTCGAGGCACAGATACGCAGTATTTT. V usage is TRBV28 and J usage is TRBJ2-3; D not certain. Germline loops: CDR1 MDHEN, CDR2 SYDVKM. The CDR3 contains 15 residues. V lost 2 bases and J lost 1, with 10 bases in between.

This clone was seen a single time. The chain recombines TRBV25-1 with TRBJ1-1; D may be TRBD1 (6 bases). The CDR3 runs 14 residues. V was trimmed by 6 bases and J by 0 bases, leaving 11 bases between them. The V gene's germline CDR1 is MGHDK and CDR2 SYGVNS. The CDR3 reads CASSQGKLNTEAFF. In DNA, the CDR3 is TGTGCCAGCAGCCAGGGGAAATTGAACACTGAAGCTTTCTTT.

The CDR3 DNA follows: TGTGCCAGCAGCTACGCTTCCGGGACGGCAGGCACAGATACGCAGTATTTT. Translation gives CASSYASGTAGTDTQYF. This chain links TRBV7-9 with TRBJ2-3; D assignment may be TRBD1 or TRBD2 (5 bases each). The length of the CDR3 is 17 residues. The V gene's germline CDR1 is SEHNR and CDR2 FQNEAQ (reference sequence). Trimming shortened V by 4 bases and J by 1 base, and 18 bases separated the two germline ends. Full variable domain (missing parts from reference TRBV7-9 and TRBJ2-3): DTGVSQNPRHKITKRGQNVTFRCDPISEHNRLYWYRQTLGQGPEFLTYFQNEAQLEKSRLLSDRFSAERPKGSFSTLEIQRTEQGDSAMYLCASSYASGTAGTDTQYFGPGTRLTVL.

The chain employs TRBV5-1 and TRBJ1-6; D unresolved. V lost 4 bases and J lost 7, with 9 bases in between. This CDR3 is built from 13 residues. The germline V gene encodes CDR1 SGHRS and CDR2 YFSETQ. CDR3 residues: CASSRDPNSPLHF. The DNA of the CDR3 is TGCGCCAGCAGCAGGGATCCCAATTCACCCCTCCACTTT.

This clone was counted a single time. CDR3 coding DNA: TGTGCCAGCAGCGACAGGGGGATTTATAATTCACCCCTCCACTTT. This encodes CASSDRGIYNSPLHF. The chain joins TRBV13 to TRBJ1-6; TRBD1 matches 9 bases. Looked up from germline, CDR1 is PRHDT and CDR2 is FYEKMQ (reference sequence). This CDR3 is built from 15 residues. V dropped 5 bases and J dropped 4; count of bases not matched to a gene: 3.

The J gene is TRBJ1-2, the V gene TRBV7-9, with D tentatively TRBD1 (6 bases). V shed 5 bases and J shed 1 base, with 17 bases lying between them. Germline CDR1 SEHNR, CDR2 FQNEAQ (reference sequence). CDR3 size: 16 residues. The CDR3 sequence: CASSSPRTDYNYGYTF. The CDR3 coding sequence is TGTGCCAGCAGCAGCCCACGGACAGACTATAACTATGGCTACACCTTC.

The chain links TRBV25-1 to TRBJ2-7; D perhaps matches TRBD1 (6 bases). This CDR3 has 15 residues. V dropped 3 bases and J dropped 3 bases, with 15 bases sitting between them. The germline CDR1 and CDR2 sequences are MGHDK and SYGVNS. CDR3 region: CASSDLGTRDYEQYF. The CDR3 DNA sequence: TGTGCCAGCAGTGATCTCGGGACAAGGGACTACGAGCAGTACTTC.

This clone was seen just once. This chain connects TRBV13 to TRBJ1-2; D gene ambiguous. Germline values: CDR1 PRHDT, CDR2 FYEKMQ (reference sequence). This CDR3 is 14 amino acids long. Deletions cut 0 bases from V and 8 bases from J, with 13 bases between. The CDR3 is CASSLGSSVDGYTF. CDR3 in DNA: TGTGCCAGCAGCTTAGGCAGCAGCGTGGACGGCTACACCTTC.

V is TRBV9 and J is TRBJ1-4, with D tentatively TRBD1 (6 bases). Trimming left V 3 bases short and J 5 bases short, with 14 bases between. The CDR3 runs 15 residues. Germline assignment: CDR1 SGDLS and CDR2 YYNGEE. CDR3 amino acids: CASSGRGRSNEKLFF. The CDR3 DNA is TGTGCCAGCAGCGGAAGGGGGAGGTCAAATGAAAAACTGTTTTTT.

Here the CDR3 DNA reads TGTGCCAGCAGTTACCGAGGGCGAAACACCATATATTTT. Its protein product is CASSYRGRNTIYF. V is TRBV6-5 and J is TRBJ1-3; D not certain. Germline loops: CDR1 MNHEY, CDR2 SVGAGI. Trimming pared 2 bases from V and 5 bases from J, leaving 7 bases between. The CDR3 is made up of 13 amino acids.

This chain links TRBV18 with TRBJ2-7; 9 nucleotides line up with TRBD1. Germline values: CDR1 KGHSH, CDR2 LQKENI. The CDR3 sequence is 13 residues long. Trimming took 6 bases from V and 3 from J; bases not matched to a gene: 3. CDR3 loop: CASSQDRGYEQYF. CDR3 DNA sequence: TGTGCCAGCTCTCAGGACAGGGGCTACGAGCAGTACTTC.

CDR3 bases: TGTGCCAGCAGTCCAGATAGGGGAGTCTATGGCTACACCTTC. It translates to CASSPDRGVYGYTF. The V and J genes are TRBV9 and TRBJ1-2, with D tentatively TRBD1 (5 bases). Germline V CDR1 and CDR2: SGDLS, YYNGEE. V lost 5 bases and J 4 bases, leaving 15 bases between the germline ends. The CDR3 loop spans 14 amino acids.

The V gene is TRBV5-1, the J gene TRBJ2-1; D is perhaps TRBD1 (6 bases). Trimming shortened V by 4 bases and J by 8 bases, and 19 bases separated the two germline ends. This CDR3 has 15 amino acids. From germline, CDR1 is SGHRS and CDR2 YFSETQ. CDR3 sequence reads: CASSVDEVRGDEQFF. Written as DNA, the CDR3 is TGCGCCAGCAGCGTGGACGAAGTCAGGGGCGATGAGCAGTTCTTC.